Following are 27 T cell receptor beta chains from one sample sequenced in a study of shared clonotypes between healthy human individuals (dated by TCRdb to 2018 to 2021). Receptor amplification or capture employed the immunoSEQ multiplex PCR assay. The source is immuneACCESS, and TCRdb retained only in-frame sequences with V and J called. Part of the clones is not carried over; for the studies checked, unresolved V genes explain less than half of this, and the remainder is unexplained. The sample contains 1.6 million or so clones, about 98.5% of them found a single time. Roughly 0.35% of the sample goes to the ten largest clones. Material for sequencing was naive CD4+ T cells sorted from blood. The meaning of the sample's cell subset or site label: CD45RA+ positively selected. The source of these receptors is a man under 40 in good health.

V and J are TRBV18 and TRBJ1-3, with a tentative D call TRBD1 (6 bases). Per germline, CDR1 KGHSH and CDR2 LQKENI. The CDR3 consists of 16 residues. The ends were cut back, 3 bases at V and 2 bases at J, with 14 bases in the middle. CDR3 region: CASSPDWGGPGNTIYF. The CDR3 DNA sequence: TGTGCCAGCTCACCCGACTGGGGGGGCCCTGGAAACACCATATATTTT.

The chain uses TRBV20-1 and TRBJ2-1; D is unresolved. Trimming cost V 6 bases and J 6 bases, with 6 bases left between them. The CDR3 length is 10 residues. Germline CDR1 reads DFQATT; CDR2 reads SNEGSKA (reference sequence). As DNA, the CDR3 is TGCAGTGCGATGTTCAATGAGCAGTTCTTC. Translated: CSAMFNEQFF.

This clone was detected once. At one end the junction does not follow the germline gene, possibly because of a read error. The chain has TRBV25-1 and TRBJ2-7; D unresolved. This CDR3 is built from 11 residues. The germline CDR1 and CDR2 sequences are MGHDK and SYGVNS. The CDR3 here is CASSNSYAQYF. The CDR3 DNA is TGTGCCAGCTCGAATTCTTACGCGCAGTACTTC.

This clone is a singleton in its sample. The chain employs TRBV18 and TRBJ1-4; possibly TRBD1 for D (5 bases). Between the trimmed V and J ends, which lost 8 bases and 0 bases, there was a span of 13 bases. The CDR3 is made up of 15 amino acids. Per the germline V gene, CDR1 is KGHSH and CDR2 is LQKENI. The CDR3 DNA reads as TGTGCCAGCAGACAGCGGGGAGCAACTAATGAAAAACTGTTTTTT. This encodes CASRQRGATNEKLFF.

The genes are TRBV9 and TRBJ2-4; D not resolved. V lost 4 bases, J lost 1 base, and 21 bases lay in between. Germline CDR1 reads SGDLS; CDR2 reads YYNGEE. The CDR3 runs to 18 residues. For the CDR3, the DNA is TGTGCCAGCAGCCCAGGTCGTAGGGCCCCTCTCGCCAAAAACATTCAGTACTTC. It encodes CASSPGRRAPLAKNIQYF.

CDR3 coding DNA: TGCAGCGTTGGCAGGGAAGGCTACACCTTC. This gives the protein CSVGREGYTF. V is TRBV29-1 and J is TRBJ1-2; perhaps TRBD1 as D (5 bases). Deletions cut 4 bases from V and 8 bases from J, with 8 bases between. This CDR3 is 10 amino acids long. Germline lookup yields CDR1 SQVTM and CDR2 ANQGSEA. Together with reference TRBV29-1 and TRBJ1-2, the CDR3 gives the full variable domain: SAVISQKPSRDICQRGTSLTIQCQVDSQVTMMFWYRQQPGQSLTLIATANQGSEATYESGFVIDKFPISRPNLTFSTLTVSNMSPEDSSIYLCSVGREGYTFGSGTRLTVV.

The chain carries TRBV7-8 and TRBJ1-1; 9 bases agree with TRBD1. From germline, CDR1 is SGHVS and CDR2 FQNEAQ. Losses at the gene ends were 5 bases for V and 4 bases for J; bases not matched to a gene: 17. There are 18 residues in the CDR3. CDR3 sequence (DNA): TGTGCCAGCAGCATCCCTTTGGGGACAGGGCTTTTAGGCACTGAAGCTTTCTTT. Protein sequence: CASSIPLGTGLLGTEAFF. Looking up the rest from reference TRBV7-8 and TRBJ1-1 gives the full variable domain: GAGVSQSPRYKVAKRGQDVALRCDPISGHVSLFWYQQALGQGPEFLTYFQNEAQLDKSGLPSDRFFAERPEGSVSTLKIQRTQQEDSAVYLCASSIPLGTGLLGTEAFFGQGTRLTVV.

V and J are TRBV11-3 and TRBJ2-1; 9 positions agree with TRBD1. The V and J ends lost 5 bases and 7 bases, in that order; junction bases with no gene match: 6. This CDR3 has 14 residues. Germline lookup yields CDR1 SGHNT and CDR2 YENEEA. CDR3: CASSNRGRRNEQFF. DNA of the CDR3: TGTGCCAGCAGCAACAGGGGGCGAAGGAATGAGCAGTTCTTC.

The V and J genes are TRBV7-8 and TRBJ2-7; D may be TRBD2 (6 bases). The germline V gene has CDR1 SGHVS and CDR2 FQNEAQ. Trimming took 1 base from V and 6 from J, leaving 16 bases between them. The CDR3 runs to 15 residues. CDR3 coding DNA: TGTGCCAGCAGCTTAGTTTTCGGGAGAGGGCTCGAGCAGTACTTC. Translating it yields CASSLVFGRGLEQYF. Looking up the rest from reference TRBV7-8 and TRBJ2-7 gives the full variable domain: GAGVSQSPRYKVAKRGQDVALRCDPISGHVSLFWYQQALGQGPEFLTYFQNEAQLDKSGLPSDRFFAERPEGSVSTLKIQRTQQEDSAVYLCASSLVFGRGLEQYFGPGTRLTVT.

As concerns this clone: Different DNA sequences within this sample yield the same CDR3. J is TRBJ1-1 and V is TRBV5-1, with D unresolved. Trimming took off 2 bases at V and 2 bases at J, with 4 bases between the two ends. CDR1 and CDR2 (germline): SGHRS, YFSETQ. The length of the CDR3 is 12 residues. In nucleotides, the CDR3 is TGCGCCAGCAGCTTTCTAAACACTGAAGCTTTCTTT. Its translation: CASSFLNTEAFF.

This sequence joins TRBV6-5 and TRBJ2-2; 7 bases map to TRBD2. This CDR3 has 16 amino acids. Germline CDR1 reads MNHEY; CDR2 reads SVGAGI. Losses at the gene ends were 2 bases for V and 2 bases for J; bases not matched to a gene: 5. The CDR3 coding sequence is TGTGCCAGCAGTTACACGGCGGGGGACAACACCGGGGAGCTGTTTTTT. Its protein is CASSYTAGDNTGELFF.

This clone was detected only once. As DNA, the CDR3 is TGTGCCAGCTCACCATGGAGACTCCGTATTCCCAACGAGCAGTACTTC. Encoded protein: CASSPWRLRIPNEQYF. The chain carries TRBV18 and TRBJ2-7; D call uncertain. CDR3 length: 16 residues. Trimming stripped 2 bases from V and 5 bases from J, with 19 bases between. Per the germline V gene, CDR1 is KGHSH and CDR2 is LQKENI.

This chain joins TRBV11-3 and TRBJ2-7, with 8 positions matching TRBD2. There are 14 residues in the CDR3. The V gene's germline CDR1 is SGHNT and CDR2 YENEEA. The V and J ends lost 3 bases and 1 base, in that order; junction bases with no gene match: 2. The CDR3 region has the DNA TGTGCCAGCAGCTTGACTAGCGTTTCCTACGAGCAGTACTTC. Encoded protein: CASSLTSVSYEQYF.

V and J are TRBV4-1 and TRBJ1-2; no firm D call. This CDR3 is 14 amino acids long. Deletions cut 0 bases from V and 1 base from J, with 6 bases between. Germline V gene data show CDR1 as MGHRA and CDR2 as YSYEKL. This CDR3 is CASSQDQVNYGYTF. CDR3 DNA: TGCGCCAGCAGCCAAGATCAAGTTAACTATGGCTACACCTTC.

The chain employs TRBV11-2 and TRBJ2-7, with 7 positions matching TRBD2. The CDR3 covers 17 residues. Trimming at V came to 6 bases and at J to 5 bases, leaving 19 bases not matched to a gene. The germline V gene has CDR1 SGHAT and CDR2 FQNNGV. CDR3 region: CASRPAGSGRARDEQYF. The CDR3 DNA reads as TGTGCCAGCAGGCCAGCCGGTAGCGGGCGGGCCCGGGACGAGCAGTACTTC.

This clone was counted between two and nine times. The gene calls are TRBV2 and TRBJ2-5; tentative D call: TRBD2 (6 bases). Germline assignment: CDR1 SNHLY and CDR2 FYNNEI. The CDR3 consists of 13 residues. V was cut by 8 bases and J by 2 bases, with 12 bases left in between. The CDR3 loop is CASVGGLQETQYF. CDR3 in DNA: TGTGCCAGCGTTGGAGGACTACAAGAGACCCAGTACTTC. The variable domain in full, with the rest retrieved from reference TRBV2 and TRBJ2-5, is EPEVTQTPSHQVTQMGQEVILRCVPISNHLYFYWYRQILGQKVEFLVSFYNNEISEKSEIFDDQFSVERPDGSNFTLKIRSTKLEDSAMYFCASVGGLQETQYFGPGTRLLVL.

The V and J genes are TRBV29-1 and TRBJ2-7, with 10 bases fitting TRBD1. With V trimmed by 4 bases and J by 2 bases, 5 bases remained unmatched. The CDR3 loop spans 14 amino acids. Germline lookup yields CDR1 SQVTM and CDR2 ANQGSEA. The CDR3 spells CSVVRDRGAYEQYF. The CDR3 DNA follows: TGCAGCGTTGTAAGGGACAGGGGCGCCTACGAGCAGTACTTC.

V gene TRBV2 combines with J gene TRBJ1-3; D gene unclear. The CDR3 extends over 13 amino acids. The V end was cut by 3 bases, the J end by 6 bases, with 9 bases between. Germline V CDR1 and CDR2: SNHLY, FYNNEI. This chain's CDR3 is CASSDRVLNTIYF. CDR3 nucleotides: TGTGCCAGCAGTGATCGAGTTTTAAACACCATATATTTT. Together with reference TRBV2 and TRBJ1-3, the CDR3 gives the full variable domain: EPEVTQTPSHQVTQMGQEVILRCVPISNHLYFYWYRQILGQKVEFLVSFYNNEISEKSEIFDDQFSVERPDGSNFTLKIRSTKLEDSAMYFCASSDRVLNTIYFGEGSWLTVV.

The gene calls are TRBV10-1 and TRBJ1-1; D unresolved. The V and J ends lost 6 bases and 5 bases respectively, with 19 bases between them. Germline assignment: CDR1 WNHNN and CDR2 SYGVQD (reference sequence). CDR3 length: 15 amino acids. The CDR3 nucleotides read TGCGCCAGCAGGTCTTCGATTCTAGAAGGGACTGAAGCTTTCTTT. Translating it yields CASRSSILEGTEAFF.

The chain is built from TRBV11-2 and TRBJ2-5, with D hard to call. The CDR3 length is 12 residues. V gave up 5 bases and J gave up 4 bases, with 8 bases separating them. The germline CDR1 and CDR2 sequences are SGHAT and FQNNGV. The CDR3 loop reads CASSPVGETQYF. The CDR3 DNA reads TGTGCCAGCAGCCCGGTCGGAGAGACCCAGTACTTC.

This clone has a single count. This sequence joins TRBV5-1 and TRBJ2-7; no clear D. The germline V gene encodes CDR1 SGHRS and CDR2 YFSETQ. V was shortened by 5 bases and J by 3 bases, with 18 bases between the two germline ends. CDR3 size: 15 residues. The CDR3 spells CASRNGPEANYEQYF. The CDR3 DNA is TGCGCCAGCAGGAACGGACCCGAGGCCAACTACGAGCAGTACTTC.

This chain connects TRBV19 to TRBJ1-5; TRBD1 matches 8 bases. CDR3 length: 14 residues. V was pared by 6 bases and J by 9 bases, with 10 bases of the junction left unmatched. Germline V gives CDR1 LNHDA, CDR2 SQIVND (reference sequence). For the CDR3, the DNA is TGTGCCAGTAGCCCGGACAGGGAATTTTGGCCCCAGCATTTT. Its protein is CASSPDREFWPQHF.

The V and J genes are TRBV2 and TRBJ2-7; 11 bases align to TRBD1. CDR1 and CDR2 from the germline V gene are SNHLY and FYNNEI. V dropped 3 bases and J dropped 3; count of bases not matched to a gene: 7. The CDR3 extends over 16 amino acids. The CDR3 region is CASSDGTGGSIYEQYF. CDR3 sequence (DNA): TGTGCCAGCAGTGACGGGACAGGGGGTTCTATCTACGAGCAGTACTTC.

The chain combines TRBV5-1 with TRBJ2-5; D is ambiguous. Trimming took off 0 bases at V and 0 bases at J, with 12 bases between the two ends. The CDR3 is 16 amino acids. Germline V gene sequence: CDR1 SGHRS, CDR2 YFSETQ. The CDR3 loop is CASSLVPRMNQETQYF. DNA for the CDR3: TGCGCCAGCAGCTTGGTCCCCCGCATGAACCAAGAGACCCAGTACTTC. The variable domain in full, with the rest retrieved from reference TRBV5-1 and TRBJ2-5, is KAGVTQTPRYLIKTRGQQVTLSCSPISGHRSVSWYQQTPGQGLQFLFEYFSETQRNKGNFPGRFSGRQFSNSRSEMNVSTLELGDSALYLCASSLVPRMNQETQYFGPGTRLLVL.

V usage is TRBV5-1 and J usage is TRBJ2-1; 11 bases map to TRBD2. Germline V CDR1 and CDR2: SGHRS, YFSETQ. This CDR3 region has 16 residues. J was trimmed by 6 bases and V by 3 bases; bases with no gene match: 8. CDR3 nucleotides: TGCGCCAGCAGCTCACCAGGGGGGACTAGCGGCAATGAGCAGTTCTTC. It is translated as CASSSPGGTSGNEQFF.

The table lists this clone with a count of one. V usage is TRBV28 and J usage is TRBJ2-6, with TRBD1 matching over 7 bases. The CDR3 loop spans 17 amino acids. CDR1 and CDR2 (germline): MDHEN, SYDVKM. V dropped 1 base and J dropped 0; count of bases not matched to a gene: 3. Here the CDR3 DNA reads TGTGCCAGCAGTTTATTCAGGGGGAGCTCTGGGGCCAACGTCCTGACTTTC. Its protein product is CASSLFRGSSGANVLTF.

The chain carries TRBV4-1 and TRBJ1-4; D unresolved. CDR1 MGHRA and CDR2 YSYEKL come from the germline V gene. This CDR3 region has 16 residues. V lost 5 bases and J 2 bases, leaving 15 bases between the germline ends. CDR3 in DNA: TGCGCCAGCAGCTTAAGGCATTCAGTTACTAATGAAAAACTGTTTTTT. Protein: CASSLRHSVTNEKLFF.